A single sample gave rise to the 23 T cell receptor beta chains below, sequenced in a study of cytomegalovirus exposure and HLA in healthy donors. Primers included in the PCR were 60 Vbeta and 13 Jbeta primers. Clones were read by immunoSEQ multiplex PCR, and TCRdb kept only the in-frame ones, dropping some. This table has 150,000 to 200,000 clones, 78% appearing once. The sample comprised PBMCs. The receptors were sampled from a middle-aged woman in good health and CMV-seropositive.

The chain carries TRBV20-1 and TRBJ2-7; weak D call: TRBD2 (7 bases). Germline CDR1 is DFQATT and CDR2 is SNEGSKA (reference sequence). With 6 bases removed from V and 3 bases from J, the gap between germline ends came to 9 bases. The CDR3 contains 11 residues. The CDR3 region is CSAGGGYEQYF. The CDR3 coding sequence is TGCAGTGCAGGGGGGGGCTACGAGCAGTACTTC.

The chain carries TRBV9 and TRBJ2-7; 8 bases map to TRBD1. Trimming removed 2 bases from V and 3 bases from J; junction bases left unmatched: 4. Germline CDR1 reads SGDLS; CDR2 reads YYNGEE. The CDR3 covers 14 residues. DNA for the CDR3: TGTGCCAGCAGCGTGGGACAGGCGGACTACGAGCAGTACTTC. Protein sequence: CASSVGQADYEQYF.

CDR3 nucleotide sequence: TGTGCCAGCAGCTTAGACGGGAGGCGGGAAAAACTGTTTTTT. It codes for CASSLDGRREKLFF. The chain has TRBV7-8 and TRBJ1-4; D unclear. V lost 1 base and J lost 8, with 11 bases in between. CDR1 and CDR2 from the germline V gene are SGHVS and FQNEAQ. The CDR3 is made up of 14 amino acids.

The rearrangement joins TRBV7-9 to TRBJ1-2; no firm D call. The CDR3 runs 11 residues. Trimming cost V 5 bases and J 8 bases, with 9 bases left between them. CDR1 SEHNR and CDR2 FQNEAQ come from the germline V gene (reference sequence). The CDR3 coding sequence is TGTGCCAGCAGCGTCCCCAGAGGCTACACCTTC. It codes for CASSVPRGYTF.

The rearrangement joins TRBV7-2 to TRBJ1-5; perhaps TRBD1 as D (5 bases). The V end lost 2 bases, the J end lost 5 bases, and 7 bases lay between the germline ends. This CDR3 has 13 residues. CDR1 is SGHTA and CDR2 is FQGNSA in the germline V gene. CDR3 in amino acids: CASSLRGYQPQHF. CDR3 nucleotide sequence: TGTGCCAGCAGCTTAAGGGGTTATCAGCCCCAGCATTTT. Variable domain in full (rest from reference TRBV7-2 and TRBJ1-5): GAGVSQSPSNKVTEKGKDVELRCDPISGHTALYWYRQSLGQGLEFLIYFQGNSAPDKSGLPSDRFSAERTGGSVSTLTIQRTQQEDSAVYLCASSLRGYQPQHFGDGTRLSIL.

CDR3 nucleotide sequence: TGCGCCAGCAGCCAGACTAGCGGGAGCGCAGATACGCAGTATTTT. Protein: CASSQTSGSADTQYF. V usage is TRBV5-1 and J usage is TRBJ2-3; 12 bases are shared with TRBD2. This CDR3 has 15 residues. J was trimmed by 4 bases and V by 4 bases; bases with no gene match: 4. The germline V gene has CDR1 SGHRS and CDR2 YFSETQ.

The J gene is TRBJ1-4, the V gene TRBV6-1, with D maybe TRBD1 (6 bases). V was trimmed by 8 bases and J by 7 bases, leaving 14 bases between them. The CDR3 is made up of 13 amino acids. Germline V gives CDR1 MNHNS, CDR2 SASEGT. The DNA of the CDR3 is TGTGCCAGCTCGGTGGGGGCTTTTGAAAAACTGTTTTTT. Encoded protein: CASSVGAFEKLFF.

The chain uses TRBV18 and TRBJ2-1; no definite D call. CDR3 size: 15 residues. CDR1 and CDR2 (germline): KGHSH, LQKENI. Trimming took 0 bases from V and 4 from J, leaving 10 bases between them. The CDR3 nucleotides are TGTGCCAGCTCACCACCGATATCAACTTACAATGAGCAGTTCTTC. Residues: CASSPPISTYNEQFF.

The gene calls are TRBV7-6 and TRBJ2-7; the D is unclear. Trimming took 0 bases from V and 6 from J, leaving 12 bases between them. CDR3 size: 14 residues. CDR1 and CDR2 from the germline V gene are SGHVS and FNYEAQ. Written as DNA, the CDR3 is TGTGCCAGCAGCTTAGCCACAAATAGCCCCGAGCAGTACTTC. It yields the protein CASSLATNSPEQYF.

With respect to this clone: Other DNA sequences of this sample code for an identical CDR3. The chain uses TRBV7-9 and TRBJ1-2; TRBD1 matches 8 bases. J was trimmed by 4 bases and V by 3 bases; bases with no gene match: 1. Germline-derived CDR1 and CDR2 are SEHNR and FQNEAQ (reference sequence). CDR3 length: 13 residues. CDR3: CASSFGQGYGYTF. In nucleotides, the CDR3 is TGTGCCAGCAGCTTCGGACAGGGCTATGGCTACACCTTC. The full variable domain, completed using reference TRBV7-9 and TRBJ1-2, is DTGVSQNPRHKITKRGQNVTFRCDPISEHNRLYWYRQTLGQGPEFLTYFQNEAQLEKSRLLSDRFSAERPKGSFSTLEIQRTEQGDSAMYLCASSFGQGYGYTFGSGTRLTVV.

The CDR3 region has the DNA TGTGCCAGCAGCTTGCCGGGAATCGACGAGCAGTACTTC. It encodes CASSLPGIDEQYF. The J gene is TRBJ2-7, the V gene TRBV7-9; the D gene is possibly TRBD2 (5 bases). Germline V CDR1 and CDR2: SEHNR, FQNEAQ (reference sequence). Deletions cut 3 bases from V and 5 bases from J, with 11 bases between. The CDR3 is 13 residues long. Looking up the rest from reference TRBV7-9 and TRBJ2-7 gives the full variable domain: DTGVSQNPRHKITKRGQNVTFRCDPISEHNRLYWYRQTLGQGPEFLTYFQNEAQLEKSRLLSDRFSAERPKGSFSTLEIQRTEQGDSAMYLCASSLPGIDEQYFGPGTRLTVT.

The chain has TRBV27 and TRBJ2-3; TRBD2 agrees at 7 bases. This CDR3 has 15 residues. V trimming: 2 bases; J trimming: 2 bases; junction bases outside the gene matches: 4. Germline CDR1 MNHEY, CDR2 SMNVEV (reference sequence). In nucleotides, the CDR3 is TGTGCCAGCAGTTTAATGGCGGGGGACACAGATACGCAGTATTTT. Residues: CASSLMAGDTDTQYF.

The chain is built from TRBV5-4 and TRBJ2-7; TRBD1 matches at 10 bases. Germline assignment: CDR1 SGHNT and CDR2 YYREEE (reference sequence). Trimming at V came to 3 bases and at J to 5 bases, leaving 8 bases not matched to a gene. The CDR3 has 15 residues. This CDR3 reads CASSSKGQGSDEQYF. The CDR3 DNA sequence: TGTGCCAGCAGCTCAAAGGGACAGGGGAGCGACGAGCAGTACTTC.

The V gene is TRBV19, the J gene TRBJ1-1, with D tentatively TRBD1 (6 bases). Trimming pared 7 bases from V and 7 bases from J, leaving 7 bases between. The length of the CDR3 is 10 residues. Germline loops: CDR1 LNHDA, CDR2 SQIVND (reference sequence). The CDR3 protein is CASKGVEAFF. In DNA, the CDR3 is TGTGCCAGTAAGGGGGTTGAAGCTTTCTTT.

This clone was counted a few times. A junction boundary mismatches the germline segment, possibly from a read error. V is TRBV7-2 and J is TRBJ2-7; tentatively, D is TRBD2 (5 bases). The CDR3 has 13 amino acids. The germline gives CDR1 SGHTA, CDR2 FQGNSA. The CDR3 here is CASSLGPAEPEIF. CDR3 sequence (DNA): TGTGCCAGCAGCTTAGGCCCAGCGGAGCCAGAGATATTC.

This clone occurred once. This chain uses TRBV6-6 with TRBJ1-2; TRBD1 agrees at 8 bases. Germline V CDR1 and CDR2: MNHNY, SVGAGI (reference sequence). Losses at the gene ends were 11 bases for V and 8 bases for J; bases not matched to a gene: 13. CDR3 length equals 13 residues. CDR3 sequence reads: CASRRQGTWGYTF. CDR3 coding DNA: TGTGCCTCAAGACGACAGGGGACTTGGGGCTACACCTTC.

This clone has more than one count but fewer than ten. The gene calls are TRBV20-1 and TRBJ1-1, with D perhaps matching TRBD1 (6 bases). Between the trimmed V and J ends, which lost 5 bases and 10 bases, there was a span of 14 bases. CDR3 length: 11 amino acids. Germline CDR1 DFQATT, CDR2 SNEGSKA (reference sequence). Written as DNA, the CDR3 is TGCAGTGCTTGGTGGGGGCGTGGAGCTTTCTTT. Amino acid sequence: CSAWWGRGAFF.

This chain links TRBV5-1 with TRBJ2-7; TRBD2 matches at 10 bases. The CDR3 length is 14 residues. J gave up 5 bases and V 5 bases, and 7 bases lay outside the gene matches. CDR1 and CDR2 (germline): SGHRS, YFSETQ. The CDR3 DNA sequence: TGCGCCAGCAGGAGCGGGGGGGCAGTCGACGAGCAGTACTTC. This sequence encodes CASRSGGAVDEQYF.

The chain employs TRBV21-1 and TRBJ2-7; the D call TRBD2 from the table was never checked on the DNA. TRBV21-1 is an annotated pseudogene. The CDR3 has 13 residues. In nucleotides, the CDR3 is TGTGCCAGCAGTGACTATCTGGTGACGGGGCAGTACTTC. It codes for CASSDYLVTGQYF.

The CDR3 sequence: CAALGLKKFSSYNEQFF. The CDR3 DNA is TGTGCCGCGTTGGGACTCAAAAAATTCAGCTCCTACAATGAGCAGTTCTTC. The chain recombines TRBV2 with TRBJ2-1; D perhaps matches TRBD2 (6 bases). V was cut by 11 bases and J by 0 bases, with 23 bases left in between. The V gene's germline CDR1 is SNHLY and CDR2 FYNNEI. This CDR3 contains 17 residues. Combining the CDR3 with reference TRBV2 and TRBJ2-1 gives the whole variable domain EPEVTQTPSHQVTQMGQEVILRCVPISNHLYFYWYRQILGQKVEFLVSFYNNEISEKSEIFDDQFSVERPDGSNFTLKIRSTKLEDSAMYFCAALGLKKFSSYNEQFFGPGTRLTVL.

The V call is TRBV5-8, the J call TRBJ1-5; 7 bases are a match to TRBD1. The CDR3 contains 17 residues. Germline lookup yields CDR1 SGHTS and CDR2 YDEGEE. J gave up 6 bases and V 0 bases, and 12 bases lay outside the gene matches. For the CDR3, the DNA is TGTGCCAGCAGCTTGGACCCCACAGGGGAGTACGTTCAGCCCCAGCATTTT. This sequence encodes CASSLDPTGEYVQPQHF.

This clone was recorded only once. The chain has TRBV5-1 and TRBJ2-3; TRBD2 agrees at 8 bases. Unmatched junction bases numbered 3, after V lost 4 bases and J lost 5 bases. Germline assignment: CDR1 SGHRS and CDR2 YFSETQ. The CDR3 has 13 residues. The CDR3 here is CASSLLAGDTQYF. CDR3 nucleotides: TGCGCCAGCAGCCTCCTAGCGGGAGATACGCAGTATTTT.

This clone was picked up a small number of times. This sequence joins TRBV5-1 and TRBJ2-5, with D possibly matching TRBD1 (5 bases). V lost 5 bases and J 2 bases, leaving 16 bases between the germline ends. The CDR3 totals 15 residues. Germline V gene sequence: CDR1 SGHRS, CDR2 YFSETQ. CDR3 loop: CASSIWAGQQETQYF. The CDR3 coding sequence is TGCGCCAGCAGTATTTGGGCAGGGCAACAAGAGACCCAGTACTTC.